These T cell receptor beta chains were read from a single sample in a study of T cell repertoires and leukemia-associated antigens. TCRdb itself ran the 5' RACE reads through MiXCR, one entry per CDR3 protein. The sample holds 13,000 to 15,000 distinct CDR3 sequences, approximately 38% seen once. Their antigens are not known. Source material: CD3+ T cells sorted from blood and cultured. The receptors originated from a female donor in good health. CDR3s include the opening cysteine and the closing phenylalanine or tryptophan.

TRBV7-2	TRBJ2-7	CASSSRDGIYEQYF
TRBV25-1	TRBJ1-1	CASSRGFEAIF
TRBV7-8	TRBJ2-1	CASSFIHSYNEQFF
TRBV29-1	TRBJ2-1	CSVEESEQFF
TRBV7-8	TRBJ2-7	CASSGEGGLAEYF
TRBV5-1	TRBJ2-4	CASSLDSGTGNIQYF
TRBV7-8	TRBJ2-1	CASSPRLAGFSYNEQFF
TRBV15	TRBJ2-2	CATSSVGTGTNTGELFF
TRBV6-5	TRBJ2-7	CASSATRRNEQYF
TRBV6-5	TRBJ2-3	CARSRTSGTDTQYF
TRBV21-1	TRBJ2-7	CASSKVGTGIYEQYF
TRBV19	TRBJ1-2	CASSGYGYTF
TRBV5-1	TRBJ2-3	CASSFRGSPDTQYF
TRBV10-3	TRBJ2-3	CAISEASGFRADTQYF
TRBV20-1	TRBJ1-5	CSASRGGEYQPQHF
TRBV5-1	TRBJ1-2	CASSSEGIGYGYTF
TRBV12-5	TRBJ2-4	CASGFPESKAKNIQYF
TRBV12-3/TRBV12-4	TRBJ2-1	CASSPPPGQGAGDEQFF
TRBV10-3	TRBJ1-1	CAIRGTGQNTEAFF
TRBV30	TRBJ1-1	CAWSVGKNTEAFF
TRBV7-3	TRBJ2-1	CASSSRSTSGRTYEQFF
TRBV4-3	TRBJ2-4	CASSQVGTSGKNIQYF
TRBV29-1	TRBJ2-5	CSVAGLAGGGETQYF
TRBV15	TRBJ2-3	CATSSGVGGTRTQYF
TRBV7-2	TRBJ2-7	CASSPTAYEQYF
TRBV20-1	TRBJ1-1	CGVSGTSEAFF
TRBV20-1	TRBJ2-7	CSADDYPSGSSYEQYF
TRBV9	TRBJ1-1	CACSSGGRSEASF
TRBV7-9	TRBJ2-5	CASSPPRAGEGETQYF
TRBV5-1	TRBJ2-7	CASSVMGSQYEQYF
TRBV2	TRBJ2-3	CASQGSSTDTQYF
TRBV6-6	TRBJ2-3	CASTDGRAEVDTQYF
TRBV9	TRBJ1-1	CASSGQGLDTEAFF
TRBV28	TRBJ2-7	CASSWTSGKVYEQYF
TRBV4-1	TRBJ2-5	CASSSPHGRGGETQYF
TRBV18	TRBJ1-4	CASSPTGSEKLFF
TRBV10-1	TRBJ2-4	CASSRLAKDIQYF
TRBV20-1	TRBJ1-1	CGARAPGIDEAFF
TRBV7-2	TRBJ2-7	CASSTNYEQYF
TRBV20-1	TRBJ1-1	CRMGRTNTEAFF
TRBV29-1	TRBJ1-1	CSVEPGGVEAFF
TRBV6-5	TRBJ2-7	CASSEPRGPTHYEQYF
TRBV28	TRBJ2-5	CASSLADQETQYF
TRBV4-2	TRBJ2-5	CASSQGGRGWTRYF
TRBV5-5	TRBJ2-1	CASSLTDVARSYNEQFF